The source of this T cell receptor beta chain is a study of blood T cells in healthy people across ages. Study-wide results and caveats: With donor CMV status unknown, expanded clonotype changes were possibly confounded.

There were at least 5 micrograms of total RNA extracted from every sample. Then a second PCR, running roughly 7 to 11 cycles, was carried out with a sample-barcoded 5' primer and a J-beta primer mix. TCRdb passed the 5' RACE reads through MiXCR, listing each CDR3 protein once. The data show 600,000 to 800,000 distinct CDR3 sequences, with over 40% seen just once and roughly 14% held by the top ten. The CDR3 has 13 amino acids. CDR1 DFQATT and CDR2 SNEGSKA come from the germline V gene (reference sequence). This clonotype was seen at least ten times. Its antigen is undetermined. This chain connects TRBV20-1 to TRBJ2-5, with D uncertain. The J call is uncertain, as TRBJ2-7 better fits the DNA end. Source material: blood. The sequence was collected from a woman over 75 in good health. The CDR3 sequence is CSVPRQRDREQYF. CDR3 coding DNA: TGCAGTGTTCCTAGGCAGCGCGATCGCGAGCAGTACTTC.